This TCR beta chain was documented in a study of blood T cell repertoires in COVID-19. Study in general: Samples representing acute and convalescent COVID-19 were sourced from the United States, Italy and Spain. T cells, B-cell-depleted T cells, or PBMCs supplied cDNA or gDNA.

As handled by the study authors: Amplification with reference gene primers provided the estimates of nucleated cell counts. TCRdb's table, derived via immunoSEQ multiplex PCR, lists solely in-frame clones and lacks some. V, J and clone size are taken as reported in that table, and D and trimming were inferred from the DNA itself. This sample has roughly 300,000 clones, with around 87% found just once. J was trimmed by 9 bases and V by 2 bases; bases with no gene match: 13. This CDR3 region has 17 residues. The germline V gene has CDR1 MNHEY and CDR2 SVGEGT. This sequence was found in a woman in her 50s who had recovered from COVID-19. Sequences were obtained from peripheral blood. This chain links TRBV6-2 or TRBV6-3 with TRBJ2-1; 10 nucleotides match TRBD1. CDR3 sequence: CASSYPRTGQGVGEQFF. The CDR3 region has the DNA TGTGCCAGCAGTTACCCGAGAACTGGACAGGGGGTGGGTGAGCAGTTCTTC.